This T cell receptor (beta chain) emerged from a study of OX40 agonist ivuxolimab in advanced cancers. Study-level background: Six ivuxolimab dose levels, 0.01 to 10 mg/kg, were given intravenously every 2 weeks.

The CDR3 loop spans 15 amino acids. V shed 0 bases and J shed 0 bases, with 7 bases lying between them. Per the germline V gene, CDR1 is KGHSH and CDR2 is LQKENI. Regarding the study as a whole: The average count of expanded clones was higher among CD8+ T cells than among CD4+.

Concerning this clone: Its antigen is not identified.

Repertoires were generated with immunoSEQ multiplex PCR, while TCRdb's copy carries only in-frame clones and drops some. The table records approximately 82,000 clones, just over 85% of them present only once. The genes are TRBV18 and TRBJ2-3; D is uncertain. This TCR derives from an adult with an advanced solid tumor such as melanoma, head and neck, liver or kidney cancer. Sequenced here: CD4+ or CD8+ T cells sorted from blood, sampled in a trial of the OX40 agonist ivuxolimab. The CDR3 loop is CASSPPTRSTDTQYF. CDR3 bases: TGTGCCAGCTCACCACCGACACGTAGCACAGATACGCAGTATTTT.